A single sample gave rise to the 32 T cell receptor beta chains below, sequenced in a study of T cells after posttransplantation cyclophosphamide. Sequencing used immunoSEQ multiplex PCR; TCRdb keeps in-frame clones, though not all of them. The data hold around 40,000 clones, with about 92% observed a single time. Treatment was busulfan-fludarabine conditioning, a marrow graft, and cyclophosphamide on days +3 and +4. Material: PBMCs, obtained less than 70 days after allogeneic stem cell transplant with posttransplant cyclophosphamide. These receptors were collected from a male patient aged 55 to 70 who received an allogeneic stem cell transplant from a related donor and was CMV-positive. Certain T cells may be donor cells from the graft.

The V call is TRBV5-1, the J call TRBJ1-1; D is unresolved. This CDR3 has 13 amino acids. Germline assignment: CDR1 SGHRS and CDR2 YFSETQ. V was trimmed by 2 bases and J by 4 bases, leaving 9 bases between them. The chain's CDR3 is CASSLRQATEAFF. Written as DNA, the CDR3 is TGCGCCAGCAGCTTAAGGCAGGCCACTGAAGCTTTCTTT.

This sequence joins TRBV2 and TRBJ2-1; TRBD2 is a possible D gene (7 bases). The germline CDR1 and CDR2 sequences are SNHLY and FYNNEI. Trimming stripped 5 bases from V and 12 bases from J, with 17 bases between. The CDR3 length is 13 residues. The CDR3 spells CASSQPQGGGQFF. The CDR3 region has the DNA TGTGCCAGCAGTCAACCACAGGGCGGGGGGCAGTTCTTC.

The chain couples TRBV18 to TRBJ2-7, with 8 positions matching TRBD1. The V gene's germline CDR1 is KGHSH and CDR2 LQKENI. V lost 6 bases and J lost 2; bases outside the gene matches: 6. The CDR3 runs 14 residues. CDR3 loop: CASSTDRGTYEQYF. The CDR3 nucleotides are TGTGCCAGCTCGACCGACAGGGGCACCTACGAGCAGTACTTC.

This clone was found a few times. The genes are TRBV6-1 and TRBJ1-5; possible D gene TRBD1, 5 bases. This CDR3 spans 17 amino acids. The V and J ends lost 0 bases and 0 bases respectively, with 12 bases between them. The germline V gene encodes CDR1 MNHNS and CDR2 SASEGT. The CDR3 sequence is CASSEAVGRFSNQPQHF. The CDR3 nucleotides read TGTGCCAGCAGTGAAGCTGTGGGGCGTTTTAGCAATCAGCCCCAGCATTTT.

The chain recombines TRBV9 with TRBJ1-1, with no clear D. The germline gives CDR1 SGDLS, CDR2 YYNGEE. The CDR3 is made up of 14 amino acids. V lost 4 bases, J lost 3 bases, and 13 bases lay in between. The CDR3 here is CASSLDSWDTEAFF. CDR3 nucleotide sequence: TGTGCCAGCAGCCTCGACTCTTGGGACACTGAAGCTTTCTTT.

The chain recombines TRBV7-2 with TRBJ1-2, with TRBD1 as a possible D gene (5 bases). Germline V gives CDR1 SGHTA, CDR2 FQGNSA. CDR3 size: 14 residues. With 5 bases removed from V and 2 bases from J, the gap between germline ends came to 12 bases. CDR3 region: CASSPGGSNYGYTF. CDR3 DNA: TGTGCCAGCAGCCCGGGGGGTTCCAACTATGGCTACACCTTC.

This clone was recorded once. The CDR3 DNA follows: TGTGCCAGCAGCCTCCGGGGACAGGTATTCTTGGGGCAGTTCTTC. It codes for CASSLRGQVFLGQFF. The chain links TRBV27 to TRBJ2-1; 8 nucleotides line up with TRBD1. The CDR3 is 15 residues long. The V and J ends lost 6 bases and 12 bases, in that order; junction bases with no gene match: 16. CDR1 and CDR2 from the germline V gene are MNHEY and SMNVEV (reference sequence).

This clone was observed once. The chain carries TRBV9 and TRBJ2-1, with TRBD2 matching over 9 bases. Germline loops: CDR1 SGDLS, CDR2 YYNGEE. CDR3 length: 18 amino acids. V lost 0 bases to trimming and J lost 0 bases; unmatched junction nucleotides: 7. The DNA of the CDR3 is TGTGCCAGCAGCGTAGGTAGCGGGGGCCCTCGCTCCTACAATGAGCAGTTCTTC. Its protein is CASSVGSGGPRSYNEQFF.

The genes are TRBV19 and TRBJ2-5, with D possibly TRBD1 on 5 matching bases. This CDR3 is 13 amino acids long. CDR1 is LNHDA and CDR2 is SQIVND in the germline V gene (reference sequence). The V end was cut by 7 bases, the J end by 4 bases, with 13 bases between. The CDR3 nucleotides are TGTGCCAGTACGCAGGGTATAGGAGAGACCCAGTACTTC. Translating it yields CASTQGIGETQYF.

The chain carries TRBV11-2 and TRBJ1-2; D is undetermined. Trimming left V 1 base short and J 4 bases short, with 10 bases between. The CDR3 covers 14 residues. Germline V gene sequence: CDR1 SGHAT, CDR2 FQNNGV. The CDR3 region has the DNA TGTGCCAGCAGCTTAGGGGGAGAGGCCTATGGCTACACCTTC. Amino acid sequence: CASSLGGEAYGYTF.

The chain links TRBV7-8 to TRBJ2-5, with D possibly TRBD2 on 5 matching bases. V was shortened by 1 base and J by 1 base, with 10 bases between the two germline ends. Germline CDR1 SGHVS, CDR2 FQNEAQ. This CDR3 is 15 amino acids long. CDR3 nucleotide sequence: TGTGCCAGCAGCTTAGGATCGGGGATCCAAGAGACCCAGTACTTC. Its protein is CASSLGSGIQETQYF.

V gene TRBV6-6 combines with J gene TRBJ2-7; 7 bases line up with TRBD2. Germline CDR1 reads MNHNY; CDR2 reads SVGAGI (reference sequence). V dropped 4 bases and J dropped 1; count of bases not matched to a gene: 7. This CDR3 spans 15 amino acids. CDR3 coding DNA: TGTGCCAGCAGTTCAAGAGCGGGGAGATCCTACGAGCAGTACTTC. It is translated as CASSSRAGRSYEQYF.

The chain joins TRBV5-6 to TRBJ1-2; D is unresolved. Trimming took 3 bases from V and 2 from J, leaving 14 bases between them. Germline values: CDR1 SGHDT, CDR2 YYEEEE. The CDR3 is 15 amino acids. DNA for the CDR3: TGTGCCAGCAGCTCGAAACGGGAAGGGAACTATGGCTACACCTTC. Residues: CASSSKREGNYGYTF.

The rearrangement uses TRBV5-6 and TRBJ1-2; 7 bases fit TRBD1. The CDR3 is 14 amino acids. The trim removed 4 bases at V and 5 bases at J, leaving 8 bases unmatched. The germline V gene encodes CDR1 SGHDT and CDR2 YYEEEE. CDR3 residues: CASSPSDRRYGYTF. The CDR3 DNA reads TGTGCCAGCAGCCCCTCGGACAGGCGTTATGGCTACACCTTC.

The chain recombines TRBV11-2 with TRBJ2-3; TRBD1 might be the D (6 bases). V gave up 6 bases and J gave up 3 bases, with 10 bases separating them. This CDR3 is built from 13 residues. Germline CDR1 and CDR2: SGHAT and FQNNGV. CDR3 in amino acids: CASRLQGTDTQYF. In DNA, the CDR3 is TGTGCCAGCAGATTACAGGGTACAGATACGCAGTATTTT.

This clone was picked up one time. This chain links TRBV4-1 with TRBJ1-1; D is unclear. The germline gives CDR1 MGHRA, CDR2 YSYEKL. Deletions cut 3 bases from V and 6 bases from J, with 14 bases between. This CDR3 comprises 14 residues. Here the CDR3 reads CASSQGPHGAEAFF. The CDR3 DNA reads TGCGCCAGCAGCCAGGGCCCCCACGGGGCTGAAGCTTTCTTT.

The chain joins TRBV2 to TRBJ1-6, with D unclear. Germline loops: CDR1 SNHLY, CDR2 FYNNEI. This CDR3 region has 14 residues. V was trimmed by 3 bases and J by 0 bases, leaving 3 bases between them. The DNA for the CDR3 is TGTGCCAGCAGTGATAGCTCCTATAATTCACCCCTCCACTTT. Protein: CASSDSSYNSPLHF.

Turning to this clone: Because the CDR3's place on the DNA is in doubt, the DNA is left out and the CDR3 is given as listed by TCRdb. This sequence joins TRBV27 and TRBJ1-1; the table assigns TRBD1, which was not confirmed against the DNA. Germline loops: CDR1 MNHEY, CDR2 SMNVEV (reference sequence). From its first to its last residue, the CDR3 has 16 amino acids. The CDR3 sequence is CASSTSGQWSNAEAFF.

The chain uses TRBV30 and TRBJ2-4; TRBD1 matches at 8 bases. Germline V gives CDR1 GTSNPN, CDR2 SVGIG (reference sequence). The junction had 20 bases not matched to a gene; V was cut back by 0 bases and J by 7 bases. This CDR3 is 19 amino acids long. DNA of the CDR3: TGTGCCTGGAGTGTATTGTCAGGGGGCTCGCGCTTGGGTGAGAACATTCAGTACTTC. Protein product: CAWSVLSGGSRLGENIQYF.

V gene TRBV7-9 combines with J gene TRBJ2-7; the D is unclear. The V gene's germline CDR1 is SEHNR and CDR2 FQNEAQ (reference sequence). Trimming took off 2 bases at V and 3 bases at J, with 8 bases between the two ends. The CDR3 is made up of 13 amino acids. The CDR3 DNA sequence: TGTGCCAGCAGCTTACTCAACAGCTACGAGCAGTACTTC. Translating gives CASSLLNSYEQYF.

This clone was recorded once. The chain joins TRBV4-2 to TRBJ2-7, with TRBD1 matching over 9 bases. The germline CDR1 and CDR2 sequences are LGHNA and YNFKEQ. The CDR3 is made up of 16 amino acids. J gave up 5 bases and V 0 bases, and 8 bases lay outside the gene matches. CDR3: CASSQEVGQGRNEQYF. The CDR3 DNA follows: TGTGCCAGCAGCCAAGAGGTGGGACAGGGTAGAAACGAGCAGTACTTC.

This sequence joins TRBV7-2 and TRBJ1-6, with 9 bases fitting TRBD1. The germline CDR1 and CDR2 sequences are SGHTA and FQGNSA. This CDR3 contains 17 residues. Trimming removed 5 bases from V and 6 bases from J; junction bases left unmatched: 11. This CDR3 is CASSPFGQGLGNSPLHF. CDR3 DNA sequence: TGTGCCAGCAGCCCGTTCGGACAGGGGCTCGGTAATTCACCCCTCCACTTT.

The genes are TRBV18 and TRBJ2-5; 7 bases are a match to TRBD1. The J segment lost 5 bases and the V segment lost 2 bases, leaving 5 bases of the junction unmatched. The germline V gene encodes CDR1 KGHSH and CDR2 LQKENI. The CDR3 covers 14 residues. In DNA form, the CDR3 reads TGTGCCAGCTCACCAAGGCAGGGGGACGAGACCCAGTACTTC. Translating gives CASSPRQGDETQYF.

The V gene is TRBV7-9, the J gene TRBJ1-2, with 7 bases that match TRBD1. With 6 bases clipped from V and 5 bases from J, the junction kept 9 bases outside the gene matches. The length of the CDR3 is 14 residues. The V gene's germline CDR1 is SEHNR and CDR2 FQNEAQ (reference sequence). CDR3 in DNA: TGTGCCAGCAGTCCTGACAGGGATGGTTATGGCTACACCTTC. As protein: CASSPDRDGYGYTF.

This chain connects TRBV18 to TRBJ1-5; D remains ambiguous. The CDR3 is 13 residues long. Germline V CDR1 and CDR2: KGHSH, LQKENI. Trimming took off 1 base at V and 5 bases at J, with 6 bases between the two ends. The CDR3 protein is CASSPQQDQPQHF. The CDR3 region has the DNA TGTGCCAGCTCACCACAGCAGGATCAGCCCCAGCATTTT. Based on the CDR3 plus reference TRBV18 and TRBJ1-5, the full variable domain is NAGVMQNPRHLVRRRGQEARLRCSPMKGHSHVYWYRQLPEEGLKFMVYLQKENIIDESGMPKERFSAEFPKEGPSILRIQQVVRGDSAAYFCASSPQQDQPQHFGDGTRLSIL.

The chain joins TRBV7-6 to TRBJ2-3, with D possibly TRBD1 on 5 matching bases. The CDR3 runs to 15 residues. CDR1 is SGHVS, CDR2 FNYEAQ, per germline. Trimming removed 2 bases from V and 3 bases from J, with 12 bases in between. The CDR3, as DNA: TGTGCCAGCAGCTTAATTACAGGTGGGACAGATACGCAGTATTTT. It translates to CASSLITGGTDTQYF.

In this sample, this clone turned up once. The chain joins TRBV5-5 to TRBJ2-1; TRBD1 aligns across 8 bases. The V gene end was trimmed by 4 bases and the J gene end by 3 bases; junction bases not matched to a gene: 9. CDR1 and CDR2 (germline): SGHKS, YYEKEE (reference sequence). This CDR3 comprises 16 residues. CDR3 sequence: CASSLHGQGYYNEQFF. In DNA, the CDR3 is TGTGCCAGCAGCCTACACGGACAGGGATACTACAATGAGCAGTTCTTC.

The CDR3 is CASSAGTPKGEKLFF. The CDR3 DNA reads TGTGCCAGCAGCGCCGGGACACCTAAGGGGGAAAAACTGTTTTTT. The chain couples TRBV6-5 to TRBJ1-4, with D possibly being TRBD1 (6 bases). CDR3 length equals 15 residues. V was shortened by 6 bases and J by 8 bases, with 19 bases between the two germline ends. Per germline, CDR1 MNHEY and CDR2 SVGAGI.

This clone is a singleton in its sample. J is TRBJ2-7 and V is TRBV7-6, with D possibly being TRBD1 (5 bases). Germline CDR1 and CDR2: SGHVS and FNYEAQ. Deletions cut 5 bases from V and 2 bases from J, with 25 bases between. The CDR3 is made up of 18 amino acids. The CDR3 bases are TGTGCCAGCAGCACTCACAGGAAAGAGCAGGTGATGCCCTACGAGCAGTACTTC. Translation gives CASSTHRKEQVMPYEQYF.

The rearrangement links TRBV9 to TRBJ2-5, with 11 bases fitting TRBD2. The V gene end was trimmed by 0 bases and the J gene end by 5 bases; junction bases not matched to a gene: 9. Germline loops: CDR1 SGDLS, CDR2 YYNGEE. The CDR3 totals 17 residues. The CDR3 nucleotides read TGTGCCAGCAGCGTAGCCGGTAGCGGGGGGGCCGGTGAGACCCAGTACTTC. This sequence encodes CASSVAGSGGAGETQYF.

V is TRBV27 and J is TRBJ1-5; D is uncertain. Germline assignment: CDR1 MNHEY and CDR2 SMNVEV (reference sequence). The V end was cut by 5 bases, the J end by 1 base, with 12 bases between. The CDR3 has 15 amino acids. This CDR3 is CASSLRRSSNQPQHF. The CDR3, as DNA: TGTGCCAGCAGTCTCCGGAGGTCCAGCAATCAGCCCCAGCATTTT.

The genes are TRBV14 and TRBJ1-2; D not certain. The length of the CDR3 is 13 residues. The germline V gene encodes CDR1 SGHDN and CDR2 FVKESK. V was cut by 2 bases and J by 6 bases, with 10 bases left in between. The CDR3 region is CASSQRPQDGYTF. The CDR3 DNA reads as TGTGCCAGCAGCCAACGCCCCCAGGATGGCTACACCTTC.